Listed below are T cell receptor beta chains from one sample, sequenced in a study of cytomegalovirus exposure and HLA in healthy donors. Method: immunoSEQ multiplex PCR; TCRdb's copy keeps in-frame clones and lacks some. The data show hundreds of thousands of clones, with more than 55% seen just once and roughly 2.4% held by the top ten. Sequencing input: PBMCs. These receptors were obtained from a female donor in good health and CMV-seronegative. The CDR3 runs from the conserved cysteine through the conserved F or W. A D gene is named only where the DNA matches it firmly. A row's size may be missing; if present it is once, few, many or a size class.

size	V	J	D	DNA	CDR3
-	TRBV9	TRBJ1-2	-	TGTGCCAGCAGCGTAGGGAGCGGGCTCCCAGGTGGTGGCTACACCTTC	CASSVGSGLPGGGYTF
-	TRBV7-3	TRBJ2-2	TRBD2	TGTGCCAGCAGCTTAACCCGGGGGGGGCTCAGCGGGGAGCTGTTTTTT	CASSLTRGGLSGELFF
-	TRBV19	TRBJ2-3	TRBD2	TGTGCCAGTAGCCCCCCCCCGGGGGGTATGAAGGATACGCAGTATTTT	CASSPPPGGMKDTQYF
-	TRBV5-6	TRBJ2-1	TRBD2	TGTGCCAGCAGCGGGACTAGTAACAATGAGCAGTTCTTC	CASSGTSNNEQFF
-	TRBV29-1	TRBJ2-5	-	TGCAGCGTTGGTCCGGCCGGACCGGACTACCAGTACTTC	CSVGPAGPDYQYF
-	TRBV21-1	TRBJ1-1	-	TGTGCCAGCACCCTGGGACAGGGGGCGATTGAAGCTTTCTTT	CASTLGQGAIEAFF
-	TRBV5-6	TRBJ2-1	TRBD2	TGTGCCAGCAGCAAACAGACTAGCGGCCGTTCGGGAGAGCAGTTCTTC	CASSKQTSGRSGEQFF
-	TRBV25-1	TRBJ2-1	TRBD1	TGTGCCAGCAGTGAATCGGGGACAGGTGGGCTCAATGAGCAGTTCTTC	CASSESGTGGLNEQFF
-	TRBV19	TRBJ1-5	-	TGTGCCAGTAGTCTTATAGAGATTAATCAGCCCCAGCATTTT	CASSLIEINQPQHF
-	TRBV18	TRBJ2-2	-	TGTGCCAGCTCTGGCGGGGACACCGGGGAGCTGTTTTTT	CASSGGDTGELFF
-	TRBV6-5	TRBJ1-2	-	TGTGCCAGCAGTTACGGGGGGGCAGACTTTGGCTACACCTTC	CASSYGGADFGYTF
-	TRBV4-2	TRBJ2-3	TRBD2	TGTGCCAGCAGCCAAGAATGGATAGCGGGAGGTTCAGGAGATACGCAGTATTTT	CASSQEWIAGGSGDTQYF
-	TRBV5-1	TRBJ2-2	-	TGCGCCAGCAGCTTGGAAATAGATACCGGGGAGCTGTTTTTT	CASSLEIDTGELFF
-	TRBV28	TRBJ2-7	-	TGTGCCACATATCCAGATGGACAGTCCTACGAGCAGTACTTC	CATYPDGQSYEQYF
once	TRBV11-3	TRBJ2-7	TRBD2	TGTGCCAGCAGCTCGAGGACTAGCAACTACGAGCAGTACTTC	CASSSRTSNYEQYF
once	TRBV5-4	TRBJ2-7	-	TGTGCCAGCAGCCCGGGTGTGGGGGCCATGGAGCAGTACTTC	CASSPGVGAMEQYF
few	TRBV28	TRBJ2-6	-	TGTGCCAGCAGTTTAAGGGGTAGCTCTGGGGCCAACGTCCTGACTTTC	CASSLRGSSGANVLTF
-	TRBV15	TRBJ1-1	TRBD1	TGTGCCACCAGCAGAGATAACAGGGGAGGCACTGAAGCTTTCTTT	CATSRDNRGGTEAFF
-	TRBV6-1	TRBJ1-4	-	TGTGCCAGCAGCGACCCGGGGGGCACTAATGAAAAACTGTTTTTT	CASSDPGGTNEKLFF
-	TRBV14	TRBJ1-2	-	TGTGCCAGCAGCCAAGGATCGACGGGGGTACATTCCGACTACTATGGCTACACCTTC	CASSQGSTGVHSDYYGYTF
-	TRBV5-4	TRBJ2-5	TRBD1	TGTGCCAGCAGCGACCCGACAGGGCAAGAGACCCAGTACTTC	CASSDPTGQETQYF
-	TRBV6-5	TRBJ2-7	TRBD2	TGTGCCAGCAGTATACGGGGGGGGCTGGACGAGCAGTACTTC	CASSIRGGLDEQYF
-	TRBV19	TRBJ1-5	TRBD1	TGTGCCAGTAGGCTCCGGGACAGGTACAATCAGCCCCAGCATTTT	CASRLRDRYNQPQHF
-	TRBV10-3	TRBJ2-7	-	TGTGCCATCAGTGACTCTATGATAGACGAGCAGTACTTC	CAISDSMIDEQYF
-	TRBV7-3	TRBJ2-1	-	TGTGCCAGCAGCTTAACCCCAGGCCTCACAAAGGGGCGGTTCTTC	CASSLTPGLTKGRFF
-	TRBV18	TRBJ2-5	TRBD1	TGTGCCAGCTCACCCCTTCGGACAGGCCAAGAGACCCAGTACTTC	CASSPLRTGQETQYF
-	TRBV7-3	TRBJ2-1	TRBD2	TGTGCCAGCAGCTTAACGCCCGGGACTAGCGGCTCCTACAATGAGCAGTTCTTC	CASSLTPGTSGSYNEQFF
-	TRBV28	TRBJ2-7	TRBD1	TGTGCCAGCGCCCCGACAGGGTTCCTAGTCGAGCAGTACTTC	CASAPTGFLVEQYF
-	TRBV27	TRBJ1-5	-	TGTGCCAGCAGTTTAGGCAGGGTTCAGCCCCAGCATTTT	CASSLGRVQPQHF
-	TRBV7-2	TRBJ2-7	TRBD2	TGTGCCAGCAGCTTACGTGGACTAGACTACGAGCAGTACTTC	CASSLRGLDYEQYF
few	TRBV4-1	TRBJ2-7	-	TGCGCCAGCAGCCCGGACAGAACCTACGAGCAGTACTTC	CASSPDRTYEQYF
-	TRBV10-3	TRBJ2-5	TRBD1	TGTGCCACCGGGGACAGCCCCTGGGGGACCCAGTACTTC	CATGDSPWGTQYF